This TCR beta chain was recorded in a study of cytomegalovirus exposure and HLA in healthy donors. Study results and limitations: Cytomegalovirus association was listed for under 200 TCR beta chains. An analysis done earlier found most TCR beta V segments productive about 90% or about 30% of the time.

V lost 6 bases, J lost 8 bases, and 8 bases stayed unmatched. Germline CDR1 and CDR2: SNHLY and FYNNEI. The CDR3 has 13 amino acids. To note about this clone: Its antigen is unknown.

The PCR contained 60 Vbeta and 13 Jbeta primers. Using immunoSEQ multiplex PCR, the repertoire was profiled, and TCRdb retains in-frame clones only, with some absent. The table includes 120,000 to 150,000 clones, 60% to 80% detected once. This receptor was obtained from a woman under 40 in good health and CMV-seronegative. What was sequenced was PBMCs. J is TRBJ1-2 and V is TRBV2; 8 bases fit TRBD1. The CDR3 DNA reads TGTGCCAGCAGCAAGGGGCACAGGGGGGGCTACACCTTC. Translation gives CASSKGHRGGYTF.